One sample yielded the 30 T cell receptor beta chains listed below, sequenced in a study of blood T cell repertoires in COVID-19. Using immunoSEQ multiplex PCR, the repertoire was profiled, and TCRdb retains in-frame clones only, with some absent. The sample consists of around 250,000 clones, roughly 80% of them appearing once. Input material: peripheral blood. All receptors come from a young woman with acute or convalescent COVID-19.

This chain connects TRBV18 to TRBJ2-7, with D perhaps TRBD2 (6 bases). The V and J ends lost 3 bases and 3 bases respectively, with 18 bases between them. The CDR3 is made up of 16 amino acids. CDR1 is KGHSH, CDR2 LQKENI, per germline. Written as DNA, the CDR3 is TGTGCCAGCTCACCGACTGCGGGACCCGATAGCTACGAGCAGTACTTC. It yields the protein CASSPTAGPDSYEQYF. The variable domain in full, completed from reference TRBV18 and TRBJ2-7, reads NAGVMQNPRHLVRRRGQEARLRCSPMKGHSHVYWYRQLPEEGLKFMVYLQKENIIDESGMPKERFSAEFPKEGPSILRIQQVVRGDSAAYFCASSPTAGPDSYEQYFGPGTRLTVT.

The rearrangement uses TRBV28 and TRBJ1-5, with a tentative D call TRBD1 (5 bases). CDR1 is MDHEN, CDR2 SYDVKM, per germline. The CDR3 totals 14 residues. Trimming stripped 7 bases from V and 5 bases from J, with 15 bases between. CDR3: CASKLTDTHQPQHF. The CDR3, as DNA: TGTGCCAGCAAACTGACGGACACCCATCAGCCCCAGCATTTT.

V gene TRBV11-2 combines with J gene TRBJ2-6; D remains ambiguous. Deletions cut 0 bases from V and 0 bases from J, with 6 bases between. The CDR3 totals 16 residues. The germline gives CDR1 SGHAT, CDR2 FQNNGV. The CDR3 spells CASSLDRYSGANVLTF. CDR3 sequence (DNA): TGTGCCAGCAGCTTAGATCGGTACTCTGGGGCCAACGTCCTGACTTTC.

The V gene is TRBV4-3, the J gene TRBJ1-1, with D unclear. The V gene's germline CDR1 is LGHNA and CDR2 YSLEER. CDR3 size: 15 residues. The V end lost 1 base, the J end lost 1 base, and 10 bases lay between the germline ends. CDR3 sequence (DNA): TGCGCCAGCAGCCAAGTAGGCGGCAGGAACACTGAAGCTTTCTTT. Its protein product is CASSQVGGRNTEAFF.

This chain uses TRBV7-8 with TRBJ2-1; D is uncertain. V dropped 8 bases and J dropped 0 bases, with 8 bases sitting between them. Germline CDR1 reads SGHVS; CDR2 reads FQNEAQ. There are 13 residues in the CDR3. Here the CDR3 DNA reads TGTGCCAGCTCCGCGAGCTCCTACAATGAGCAGTTCTTC. Its protein is CASSASSYNEQFF. The complete variable domain, with remaining parts taken from reference TRBV7-8 and TRBJ2-1, reads GAGVSQSPRYKVAKRGQDVALRCDPISGHVSLFWYQQALGQGPEFLTYFQNEAQLDKSGLPSDRFFAERPEGSVSTLKIQRTQQEDSAVYLCASSASSYNEQFFGPGTRLTVL.

The V gene is TRBV19, the J gene TRBJ2-7; no clear D. This CDR3 has 14 amino acids. Germline values: CDR1 LNHDA, CDR2 SQIVND (reference sequence). V gave up 3 bases and J gave up 1 base, with 10 bases separating them. The CDR3 loop is CASSIQVSSYEQYF. DNA of the CDR3: TGTGCCAGTAGTATTCAGGTTAGTTCCTACGAGCAGTACTTC.

The rearrangement uses TRBV4-2 and TRBJ2-2; TRBD2 matches 7 bases. The CDR3 runs 16 residues. The germline V gene has CDR1 LGHNA and CDR2 YNFKEQ. The V gene end was trimmed by 0 bases and the J gene end by 0 bases; junction bases not matched to a gene: 1. The CDR3 DNA reads TGTGCCAGCAGCCAAGAGGCGGGAGCGAACACCGGGGAGCTGTTTTTT. Translating gives CASSQEAGANTGELFF.

The genes are TRBV6-2 or TRBV6-3 and TRBJ1-1; 7 bases fit TRBD1. The V gene's germline CDR1 is MNHEY and CDR2 SVGEGT. This CDR3 comprises 14 residues. V lost 6 bases to trimming and J lost 4 bases; unmatched junction nucleotides: 8. The CDR3 loop reads CASSQGGESTEAFF. CDR3 nucleotide sequence: TGTGCCAGCAGCCAAGGGGGCGAGTCCACTGAAGCTTTCTTT.

For this clone: Additional DNA sequences in this sample encode the identical CDR3. This chain connects TRBV12-5 to TRBJ2-5; possibly TRBD1 for D (5 bases). Germline CDR1 LGHNT, CDR2 FRNRAP. The CDR3 is made up of 13 amino acids. Trimming took 3 bases from V and 1 from J, leaving 6 bases between them. The CDR3 is CASGLDSQETQYF. Written as DNA, the CDR3 is TGTGCTAGTGGTTTAGACAGCCAAGAGACCCAGTACTTC.

The chain joins TRBV5-5 to TRBJ1-4; the D gene is possibly TRBD1 (6 bases). This CDR3 region has 15 residues. Trimming stripped 3 bases from V and 4 bases from J, with 13 bases between. Germline lookup yields CDR1 SGHKS and CDR2 YYEKEE (reference sequence). The CDR3 DNA follows: TGTGCCAGCAGCTGGACGACAGGAGTTAATGAAAAACTGTTTTTT. This sequence encodes CASSWTTGVNEKLFF.

This chain joins TRBV4-3 and TRBJ2-3, with TRBD2 matching over 12 bases. The V gene end was trimmed by 0 bases and the J gene end by 6 bases; junction bases not matched to a gene: 4. CDR3 length: 16 residues. The germline V gene encodes CDR1 LGHNA and CDR2 YSLEER. The CDR3 protein is CASSQEGLAGGDTQYF. The CDR3 coding sequence is TGCGCCAGCAGCCAAGAGGGGCTAGCGGGAGGGGATACGCAGTATTTT.

The chain couples TRBV7-3 to TRBJ2-1; 14 positions match TRBD2. With V trimmed by 5 bases and J by 6 bases, 6 bases remained unmatched. This CDR3 is built from 16 residues. Per the germline V gene, CDR1 is SGHTA and CDR2 is FQGTGA. The CDR3 protein is CASSPGGLAGVNEQFF. Here the CDR3 DNA reads TGTGCCAGCAGCCCAGGGGGACTAGCGGGAGTCAATGAGCAGTTCTTC.

This chain joins TRBV27 and TRBJ2-5, with D perhaps matching TRBD1 (6 bases). Trimming cost V 6 bases and J 3 bases, with 20 bases left between them. CDR3 length: 16 residues. Looked up from germline, CDR1 is MNHEY and CDR2 is SMNVEV (reference sequence). DNA of the CDR3: TGTGCCAGCAGATACTGGACAGACAGAGGGGAAGAGACCCAGTACTTC. Protein: CASRYWTDRGEETQYF.

CDR3 nucleotide sequence: TGTGCCAGCAGCCAACTTGGCCTTCCAACCTACGAGCAGTACTTC. Amino acid sequence: CASSQLGLPTYEQYF. The V gene is TRBV14, the J gene TRBJ2-7; no reliable D call. This CDR3 has 15 residues. V was shortened by 2 bases and J by 2 bases, with 13 bases between the two germline ends. Germline values: CDR1 SGHDN, CDR2 FVKESK.

The chain has TRBV12-3 or TRBV12-4 and TRBJ2-4; 7 bases align to TRBD2. V lost 6 bases, J lost 8 bases, and 7 bases stayed unmatched. The CDR3 runs to 13 residues. The CDR3 DNA follows: TGTGCCAGCAGCAGCGGGGCGGAGGACATTCAGTACTTC. This encodes CASSSGAEDIQYF.

V and J are TRBV7-3 and TRBJ2-1, with a tentative D call TRBD2 (6 bases). Per germline, CDR1 SGHTA and CDR2 FQGTGA. Trimming removed 0 bases from V and 2 bases from J, with 11 bases in between. The length of the CDR3 is 16 residues. In nucleotides, the CDR3 is TGTGCCAGCAGCTTAACGGCGGGGAGGACCTACAATGAGCAGTTCTTC. This sequence encodes CASSLTAGRTYNEQFF. The full variable domain, completed using reference TRBV7-3 and TRBJ2-1, is GAGVSQTPSNKVTEKGKYVELRCDPISGHTALYWYRQSLGQGPEFLIYFQGTGAADDSGLPNDRFFAVRPEGSVSTLKIQRTERGDSAVYLCASSLTAGRTYNEQFFGPGTRLTVL.

CDR3: CASSIRSRSYNSPLHF. The DNA of the CDR3 is TGTGCCAGTAGTATAAGGAGTAGATCCTATAATTCACCCCTCCACTTT. This sequence joins TRBV19 and TRBJ1-6; D gene ambiguous. Germline CDR1 and CDR2: LNHDA and SQIVND (reference sequence). There are 16 residues in the CDR3. V lost 2 bases and J 1 base, leaving 9 bases between the germline ends.

The rearrangement uses TRBV3-1 (or the pseudogene TRBV3-2) and TRBJ2-3; weak D call: TRBD2 (5 bases). Trimming removed 0 bases at V and 6 bases at J, with 19 bases between. The CDR3 loop spans 17 amino acids. CDR1 is LGHDT and CDR2 is YNNKEL in the germline V gene (reference sequence). DNA for the CDR3: TGTGCCAGCAGCCAAGATCTGGAAGGGCGGGTCGGGGATACGCAGTATTTT. Translated, it gives CASSQDLEGRVGDTQYF.

The V and J genes are TRBV7-9 and TRBJ2-7, with 7 positions matching TRBD1. Germline values: CDR1 SEHNR, CDR2 FQNEAQ (reference sequence). The CDR3 length is 12 residues. After removal of 11 bases from V and 5 bases from J, the junction contained 9 bases not matched to a gene. CDR3 bases: TGTGCCTACAGGGGTCGCGGCGACGAGCAGTACTTC. It yields the protein CAYRGRGDEQYF.

CDR3 bases: TGTGCCAGTAGTATCGGGACTAGCGGTTTGTATGAGCAGTTCTTC. Its protein is CASSIGTSGLYEQFF. V is TRBV19 and J is TRBJ2-1; 11 bases align to TRBD2. The V segment lost 3 bases and the J segment 8 bases; nucleotides outside the gene matches: 6. This CDR3 contains 15 residues. Germline V gene lookup returns CDR1 LNHDA and CDR2 SQIVND (reference sequence).

This sequence joins TRBV18 and TRBJ1-4; a weak D match, TRBD1 (6 bases). The V gene's germline CDR1 is KGHSH and CDR2 LQKENI. This CDR3 region has 16 residues. Trimming pared 3 bases from V and 3 bases from J, leaving 14 bases between. CDR3 in amino acids: CASSPLWTEPNEKLFF. CDR3 DNA sequence: TGTGCCAGCTCACCTCTTTGGACAGAACCTAATGAAAAACTGTTTTTT.

CDR3 bases: TGTGCCAGCAGCCAATGCGACAGGCCTGAAGCTTTCTTT. Its translation: CASSQCDRPEAFF. The rearrangement joins TRBV3-1 (or the pseudogene TRBV3-2) to TRBJ1-1, with D perhaps TRBD1 (6 bases). The V and J ends lost 2 bases and 6 bases respectively, with 10 bases between them. This CDR3 has 13 residues. CDR1 and CDR2 from the germline V gene are LGHDT and YNNKEL (reference sequence).

The genes are TRBV7-6 and TRBJ1-2, with 8 bases fitting TRBD1. Germline trimming cut 1 base from V and 6 bases from J; bases unmatched to any gene: 7. Germline values: CDR1 SGHVS, CDR2 FNYEAQ. The CDR3 contains 15 residues. Here the CDR3 reads CASSLGTGTGDGYTF. The CDR3 DNA follows: TGTGCCAGCAGCTTAGGGACAGGGACTGGTGATGGCTACACCTTC.

V usage is TRBV7-2 and J usage is TRBJ2-7; 7 bases are a match to TRBD1. Germline values: CDR1 SGHTA, CDR2 FQGNSA. There are 16 residues in the CDR3. Trimming cost V 2 bases and J 5 bases; bases outside gene matches: 12. The chain's CDR3 is CASSLSFSGGKDEQYF. The CDR3 nucleotides read TGTGCCAGCAGCTTAAGCTTCTCAGGGGGTAAGGACGAGCAGTACTTC.

The chain couples TRBV7-9 to TRBJ1-1, with a possible D match to TRBD1 (5 bases). V was cut by 1 base and J by 4 bases, with 16 bases left in between. The CDR3 covers 16 residues. In germline, CDR1 is SEHNR, CDR2 FQNEAQ (reference sequence). The CDR3 here is CASSLDAGRVGTEAFF. CDR3 bases: TGTGCCAGCAGCTTAGATGCGGGGCGCGTGGGCACTGAAGCTTTCTTT.

V and J are TRBV12-5 and TRBJ2-1; possible D gene TRBD1, 5 bases. With 2 bases removed from V and 7 bases from J, the gap between germline ends came to 12 bases. This CDR3 region has 14 residues. Per the germline V gene, CDR1 is LGHNT and CDR2 is FRNRAP. The CDR3 DNA reads TGTGCTAGTGGTTTGTATCCAGGGTGGAATGAGCAGTTCTTC. The encoded protein is CASGLYPGWNEQFF. The variable domain in full, completed from reference TRBV12-5 and TRBJ2-1, reads DARVTQTPRHKVTEMGQEVTMRCQPILGHNTVFWYRQTMMQGLELLAYFRNRAPLDDSGMPKDRFSAEMPDATLATLKIQPSEPRDSAVYFCASGLYPGWNEQFFGPGTRLTVL.

The CDR3 spells CASSQGQGWFATEAFF. Written as DNA, the CDR3 is TGTGCCAGCAGCCAAGGACAGGGCTGGTTTGCCACTGAAGCTTTCTTT. The chain is built from TRBV14 and TRBJ1-1, with TRBD1 matching over 7 bases. Germline loops: CDR1 SGHDN, CDR2 FVKESK. This CDR3 contains 16 residues. With 1 base clipped from V and 4 bases from J, the junction kept 9 bases outside the gene matches.

The V gene is TRBV3-1 (or the pseudogene TRBV3-2), the J gene TRBJ1-2; 7 bases are a match to TRBD1. Per the germline V gene, CDR1 is LGHDT and CDR2 is YNNKEL (reference sequence). Trimming removed 4 bases from V and 3 bases from J; junction bases left unmatched: 8. The CDR3 spans 15 residues. DNA of the CDR3: TGTGCCAGCAGCCGTACAGGGGTTGTTTACTATGGCTACACCTTC. It codes for CASSRTGVVYYGYTF.

This clone showed up just once. The CDR3 DNA follows: TGCGCCAGCAGTGAGGGACAGGGAGGGGAAAAACTGTTTTTT. It specifies CASSEGQGGEKLFF. V usage is TRBV10-2 and J usage is TRBJ1-4; 8 nucleotides align to TRBD1. CDR3 length: 14 amino acids. CDR1 and CDR2 from the germline V gene are WSHSY and SAAADI. J was trimmed by 8 bases and V by 2 bases; bases with no gene match: 4.

J is TRBJ1-3 and V is TRBV7-6; 11 bases are shared with TRBD1. Germline V gene data show CDR1 as SGHVS and CDR2 as FNYEAQ. The CDR3 has 16 amino acids. The junction had 5 bases not matched to a gene; V was cut back by 4 bases and J by 3 bases. The chain's CDR3 is CASSYGQGAGGNTIYF. The CDR3 nucleotides are TGTGCCAGCAGCTATGGACAGGGGGCTGGTGGAAACACCATATATTTT.